The T cell receptor beta chain described here comes from a study of T-cell memory formation after mild COVID-19. This clonotype was picked up a small number of times. Using its own MiXCR run on the 5' RACE reads, TCRdb lists one record per CDR3 protein. The table lists about 390,000 distinct CDR3 sequences, 15% to 20% of them singletons. The CDR3 spans 15 residues. Germline V CDR1 and CDR2: SEHNR, FQNEAQ (reference sequence). Losses at the gene ends were 4 bases for V and 8 bases for J; bases not matched to a gene: 9. This clonotype was sampled from a man between 18 and 35 years old who had mild COVID-19 (a few samples of this study predate the infection). Cell type and time point are not known. This chain connects TRBV7-9 to TRBJ1-4; 8 positions agree with TRBD1. The sample comprised PBMCs or a T cell subset sorted from them (not recorded which). The CDR3 sequence: CASSSTDRVNEKLFF. CDR3 bases: TGTGCCAGCAGCTCCACGGACAGGGTAAACGAAAAACTGTTTTTT.